These T cell receptor beta chains were read from a single sample in a study of T-cell reconstitution after alpha-beta-depleted transplantation in children. TCRdb reanalysed the PCR reads using MiXCR and keeps one entry per CDR3 protein. The sample includes around 240,000 distinct CDR3 sequences, approximately 9.8% of them seen just once. The specimen was PBMCs from the stem cell graft donor, collected from the stem cell graft. Receptor source: a human donor who donated a stem cell graft to a child with SCID. Both conserved end residues are part of each CDR3. The D gene is left open where the match is weak. Expanded clones get a size class; other rows say once, few or many, or leave the size out.

d_gene,j_gene,v_gene,abundance,CDR3aa,CDR3nt
TRBD2,TRBJ2-7,TRBV20-1,many,CSASPQLAGALSSYEQYF,TGCAGTGCCTCCCCTCAACTAGCGGGGGCCCTAAGCTCCTACGAGCAGTACTTC
TRBD1,TRBJ1-1,TRBV9,many,CASSVMTGTEAFF,TGTGCCAGCAGCGTAATGACAGGGACTGAAGCTTTCTTT
TRBD1,TRBJ2-1,TRBV4-2,many,CASSPQTGGNRDEQFF,TGTGCCAGCAGCCCACAGACAGGGGGCAATAGGGATGAGCAGTTCTTC
-,TRBJ1-1,TRBV18,many,CASSPTRTEAFF,TGTGCCAGCTCACCTACGCGCACTGAAGCTTTCTTT
-,TRBJ2-5,TRBV9,many,CASSVASSEETQYF,TGTGCCAGCAGCGTAGCCTCTAGCGAGGAGACCCAGTACTTC
-,TRBJ1-1,TRBV5-1,many,CASSSLGVMNTEAFF,TGCGCCAGCAGCTCCCTGGGGGTCATGAACACTGAAGCTTTCTTT
TRBD1,TRBJ1-2,TRBV20-1,many,CSAAIQGARNYGYTF,TGCAGTGCTGCCATACAGGGGGCGCGGAACTATGGCTACACCTTC
-,TRBJ1-4,TRBV29-1,many,CSVAGGDEKLFF,TGCAGCGTTGCGGGGGGAGATGAAAAACTGTTTTTT
-,TRBJ1-2,TRBV5-1,many,CASSLGPSDYGYTF,TGCGCCAGCAGCTTGGGCCCTTCTGACTATGGCTACACCTTC
TRBD1,TRBJ1-5,TRBV4-1,many,CATRDVSGQENLSNQPQHF,TGCGCCACCAGGGATGTGTCGGGACAGGAGAACCTATCCAATCAGCCCCAGCATTTT
TRBD1,TRBJ1-1,TRBV5-5,many,CASSFRGGLNTEAFF,TGTGCCAGCAGCTTTCGAGGGGGCCTGAACACTGAAGCTTTCTTT
TRBD2,TRBJ2-1,TRBV7-7,few,CASSLEGGSEQFF,TGTGCCAGCAGCTTAGAGGGAGGGTCTGAGCAGTTCTTC
-,TRBJ2-1,TRBV28,many,CASSYTGTSYNEQFF,TGTGCCAGCAGTTATACAGGGACCTCCTACAATGAGCAGTTCTTC
-,TRBJ1-1,TRBV18,many,CASSPRRDGGATEAFF,TGTGCCAGCTCACCACGGAGGGACGGGGGGGCCACTGAAGCTTTCTTT
TRBD2,TRBJ2-2,TRBV24-1,many,CATKAGKGYGTGELFF,TGTGCCACCAAAGCGGGGAAGGGGTACGGAACCGGGGAGCTGTTTTTT
TRBD1,TRBJ1-1,TRBV15,-,CATSRPSGDRVRAFF,TGTGCCACCAGCAGACCATCCGGAGACAGGGTAAGAGCTTTCTTT
TRBD2,TRBJ2-1,TRBV5-6,many,CASGPGLAAYNEQFF,TGTGCCAGCGGACCGGGACTAGCGGCCTACAATGAGCAGTTCTTC
-,TRBJ1-2,TRBV9,many,CASSVGDERGDYTF,TGTGCCAGCAGCGTAGGAGATGAAAGGGGTGACTACACCTTC
-,TRBJ1-6,TRBV12-3/TRBV12-4,many,CASSFSPVNYNSPLHF,TGTGCCAGCAGTTTTAGCCCCGTAAACTATAATTCACCCCTCCACTTT
TRBD1,TRBJ1-6,TRBV5-1,few,CASSLDGTGGGPLHF,TGCGCCAGCAGCTTGGACGGGACAGGGGGTGGGCCCCTCCACTTT
TRBD1,TRBJ2-7,TRBV5-1,-,CASRPGTGYEQYF,TGCGCCAGCCGCCCCGGGACAGGATACGAGCAGTACTTC
TRBD1,TRBJ2-2,TRBV12-3/TRBV12-4,many,CASRAGQATGELFF,TGTGCCAGCAGGGCTGGACAGGCCACCGGGGAGCTGTTTTTT
TRBD1,TRBJ1-2,TRBV5-1,many,CASSLGQGSNGYTF,TGCGCCAGCAGCTTAGGACAGGGTAGTAATGGCTACACCTTC
-,TRBJ2-5,TRBV15,many,CATSREHSQETQYF,TGTGCCACCAGCAGAGAACACAGCCAAGAGACCCAGTACTTC
TRBD2,TRBJ2-3,TRBV20-1,many,CSAEGLAGGHTDTQYF,TGCAGTGCTGAGGGACTAGCGGGGGGTCACACAGATACGCAGTATTTT
TRBD2,TRBJ2-3,TRBV30,few,CAWLGTSFGTQYF,TGTGCCTGGCTAGGGACTAGCTTTGGTACGCAGTATTTT
TRBD2,TRBJ2-1,TRBV20-1,many,CSAASREANEQFF,TGCAGTGCAGCTAGCCGGGAGGCCAATGAGCAGTTCTTC
-,TRBJ1-1,TRBV5-6,many,CASSLVGIPEAFF,TGTGCCAGCAGCTTGGTTGGTATCCCTGAAGCTTTCTTT
-,TRBJ1-1,TRBV5-1,many,CASSGQGPNTEAFF,TGCGCCAGCAGCGGACAAGGGCCGAACACTGAAGCTTTCTTT
-,TRBJ1-4,TRBV5-4,once,CASSLGAANEKLFF,TGTGCCAGCAGCTTGGGGGCGGCTAATGAAAAACTGTTTTTT
-,TRBJ2-2,TRBV12-3/TRBV12-4,many,CASSLNGVTGELFF,TGTGCCAGCAGTTTAAATGGGGTAACCGGGGAGCTGTTTTTT
-,TRBJ2-2,TRBV2,-,CASSTWTGELFF,TGTGCCAGCTCTACCTGGACCGGGGAGCTGTTTTTT
TRBD1,TRBJ1-2,TRBV5-1,many,CASSPTARGEGYTF,TGCGCCAGCAGCCCCACGGCCAGGGGGGAAGGCTACACCTTC
-,TRBJ2-2,TRBV27,-,CASSLLLRGGELFF,TGTGCCAGCAGTTTGCTCCTTAGGGGGGGGGAGCTGTTTTTT
-,TRBJ2-2,TRBV5-1,many,CASSLLAGRNTGELFF,TGCGCCAGCAGCTTGCTGGCAGGTCGGAACACCGGGGAGCTGTTTTTT
-,TRBJ2-2,TRBV20-1,few,CSARPRSTGELFF,TGCAGTGCCAGACCACGCAGCACCGGGGAGCTGTTTTTT
TRBD1,TRBJ2-5,TRBV20-1,many,CSATPPRGQGETQYF,TGCAGTGCTACTCCCCCCCGGGGACAGGGGGAGACCCAGTACTTC